The source of this TCR beta chain is a study of T cell repertoires in cytomegalovirus infection (dated by TCRdb to the late 2010s). Concerning the study at large: Recently identified HLA-C-restricted CMV epitopes, whose presentation resists viral immunomodulation, were targeted by peptide stimulations together with well-studied HLA-B-restricted epitopes. The HLA type of each donor mattered for the analysis, because public TCR beta signatures pointed to carriage of CMV infection along with the matching HLA type. Paper-wide results and their limitations: The ex vivo response was dominated by HLA-C-restricted CMV-specific TCR beta clonotypes, which also provided the single most frequent clonotype in two of eight donors. In both this cohort and an independent cohort of several hundred donors, the cumulative frequency of public TCR beta family members distinguished carriers of CMV infection plus the relevant HLA type.

About this clonotype itself: Its binding antigen is unknown. Per-nucleotide qualities are absent, and no much larger clonotype sits a single base away.

The intended sense of this specimen's treatment or condition label: in vitro stimulation with specific CMV peptide epitopes to enrich CMV-specific T cells. The junction shows trimming of 0 bases on V and 2 bases on J, plus 14 bases between the germline ends. The CDR3, from cysteine to phenylalanine, totals 17 residues. The DNA shown is the 51-base CDR3, in frame from base 1. In the germline V gene (reference sequence), CDR1 corresponds to DFQATT and CDR2 to SNEGSKA. Sequencing instrument: Illumina HiSeq 1500. TCRdb reworked the public reads: Q25 trimming with fastp, MiXCR clone assembly, productive beta chains retained. Each entry merges the rows of one CDR3 protein and shows their most common DNA and genes. Recorded for this sample are approximately 990,000 distinct CDR3 sequences; about a third of them occurred a single time. The ten largest account for about an eighth of the sample.

The sequence was collected from a human donor in good health (CMV status not recorded). Some clones in this sample may be carry-over from other donors' samples. Recombination connected TRBV20-1 to TRBJ2-6, with no reliable assignment of the D segment. Sequencing was performed on cultured CD8+ T cells from PBMCs, taken from culture after CMV antigen stimulation. The CDR3: CSARDPRDLTGANVLTF. Here is the DNA: TGCAGTGCTAGAGACCCCCGAGACCTGACTGGGGCCAACGTCCTGACTTTC.